The rows below give T cell receptor beta chains drawn from one sample of a study of blood T cell repertoires in COVID-19. The data were produced by immunoSEQ multiplex PCR, yet TCRdb's version contains in-frame clones alone and is incomplete. The sample lists over 130,000 clones, 82% seen once, with roughly 4% in the top ten. Sequencing input: peripheral blood. These receptors all stem from a woman aged 80 or over with acute or convalescent COVID-19. The CDR3 runs from the conserved cysteine through the conserved F or W. Fields, in order: CDR3 protein, CDR3 DNA, clone size, D gene, V gene, J gene. D genes are given only for firm matches. Clone size is shown for a subset of rows, as once, few, many or a class of expanded clone.

CDR3 protein: CASSFVSQIRYEQYF
CDR3 DNA: TGTGCCAGCAGTTTTGTCTCTCAGATCCGCTACGAGCAGTACTTC
clone size: -
D gene: -
V gene: TRBV27
J gene: TRBJ2-7

CDR3 protein: CASSADRENEKLFF
CDR3 DNA: TGTGCCAGCAGCGCCGACAGGGAAAATGAAAAACTGTTTTTT
clone size: -
D gene: TRBD1
V gene: TRBV7-2
J gene: TRBJ1-4

CDR3 protein: CASSFHSEQFF
CDR3 DNA: TGCGCCAGCAGCTTTCATTCAGAGCAGTTCTTC
clone size: few
D gene: -
V gene: TRBV4-1
J gene: TRBJ2-1

CDR3 protein: CASSEFVGGPLGYTF
CDR3 DNA: TGTGCCAGCAGTGAATTCGTGGGAGGTCCTCTGGGCTACACCTTC
clone size: -
D gene: -
V gene: TRBV6-1
J gene: TRBJ1-2

CDR3 protein: CASSERASGGSDTQYF
CDR3 DNA: TGTGCCAGCAGTGAACGCGCTAGCGGGGGGTCAGATACGCAGTATTTT
clone size: -
D gene: TRBD2
V gene: TRBV2
J gene: TRBJ2-3

CDR3 protein: CASSLNPTSGRAWNEQFF
CDR3 DNA: TGTGCCAGCAGCTTAAACCCGACTAGCGGGAGGGCCTGGAATGAGCAGTTCTTC
clone size: once
D gene: TRBD2
V gene: TRBV7-7
J gene: TRBJ2-1

CDR3 protein: CASSFPGLALAGELFF
CDR3 DNA: TGTGCCAGCAGTTTCCCGGGACTAGCCCTCGCCGGGGAGCTGTTTTTT
clone size: -
D gene: TRBD2
V gene: TRBV28
J gene: TRBJ2-2

CDR3 protein: CASTMDRENIQYF
CDR3 DNA: TGTGCCAGCACCATGGACAGGGAAAACATTCAGTACTTC
clone size: once
D gene: TRBD1
V gene: TRBV2
J gene: TRBJ2-4

CDR3 protein: CASSFTGEKLFF
CDR3 DNA: TGTGCCAGCAGCTTTACGGGTGAAAAACTGTTTTTT
clone size: -
D gene: -
V gene: TRBV7-9
J gene: TRBJ1-4

CDR3 protein: CASSDSGYTDTQYF
CDR3 DNA: TGTGCCAGCAGTGACTCGGGCTACACAGATACGCAGTATTTT
clone size: -
D gene: -
V gene: TRBV6-4
J gene: TRBJ2-3

CDR3 protein: CASSWTSGLNEQFF
CDR3 DNA: TGTGCCAGCAGCTGGACTAGCGGTCTCAATGAGCAGTTCTTC
clone size: -
D gene: TRBD2
V gene: TRBV2
J gene: TRBJ2-1

CDR3 protein: CASSMTRGQPQHF
CDR3 DNA: TGTGCCAGTAGTATGACTCGAGGACAGCCCCAGCATTTT
clone size: -
D gene: -
V gene: TRBV19
J gene: TRBJ1-5

CDR3 protein: CASSLQGNQPQHF
CDR3 DNA: TGCGCCAGCAGCCTTCAGGGGAATCAGCCCCAGCATTTT
clone size: -
D gene: -
V gene: TRBV5-1
J gene: TRBJ1-5

CDR3 protein: CASSHKTGKNNYGYTF
CDR3 DNA: TGCGCCAGCAGCCATAAGACAGGGAAAAACAACTATGGCTACACCTTC
clone size: -
D gene: TRBD1
V gene: TRBV4-1
J gene: TRBJ1-2

CDR3 protein: CASSGTREVPGRDTEAFF
CDR3 DNA: TGTGCCAGCAGTGGAACAAGGGAGGTCCCGGGGAGGGACACTGAAGCTTTCTTT
clone size: -
D gene: -
V gene: TRBV2
J gene: TRBJ1-1

CDR3 protein: CASSMAGLTEAFF
CDR3 DNA: TGTGCCAGCAGCATGGCAGGGTTGACTGAAGCTTTCTTT
clone size: many
D gene: -
V gene: TRBV9
J gene: TRBJ1-1

CDR3 protein: CASSLWQGARNEQYF
CDR3 DNA: TGTGCCAGCAGCTTATGGCAGGGGGCGCGCAACGAGCAGTACTTC
clone size: once
D gene: TRBD1
V gene: TRBV11-2
J gene: TRBJ2-7

CDR3 protein: CASSLTSGSLSYNEQFF
CDR3 DNA: TGCGCCAGCAGCCTAACTAGCGGGAGTTTGTCCTACAATGAGCAGTTCTTC
clone size: -
D gene: TRBD2
V gene: TRBV4-1
J gene: TRBJ2-1

CDR3 protein: CASSFAGGLGNTIYF
CDR3 DNA: TGTGCCAGCAGCTTCGCGGGGGGTTTGGGAAACACCATATATTTT
clone size: -
D gene: -
V gene: TRBV7-9
J gene: TRBJ1-3

CDR3 protein: CATRKGAIETQYF
CDR3 DNA: TGTGCCACACGTAAAGGGGCGATAGAGACCCAGTACTTC
clone size: -
D gene: -
V gene: TRBV6-5
J gene: TRBJ2-5

CDR3 protein: CASSPGLNTEAFF
CDR3 DNA: TGTGCCAGCAGCCCAGGATTGAACACTGAAGCTTTCTTT
clone size: -
D gene: -
V gene: TRBV11-2
J gene: TRBJ1-1

CDR3 protein: CASSRSGSIVEPQHF
CDR3 DNA: TGCGCCAGCAGCCGGAGCGGGTCCATCGTCGAACCCCAGCATTTT
clone size: few
D gene: -
V gene: TRBV4-1
J gene: TRBJ1-5

CDR3 protein: CASSLGRETQYF
CDR3 DNA: TGTGCCAGCAGTTTGGGGCGAGAGACCCAGTACTTC
clone size: once
D gene: -
V gene: TRBV6-5
J gene: TRBJ2-5

CDR3 protein: CASSLFRNTIYF
CDR3 DNA: TGTGCCAGCAGTTTATTCAGAAACACCATATATTTT
clone size: -
D gene: -
V gene: TRBV12-3/TRBV12-4
J gene: TRBJ1-3

CDR3 protein: CASIRGARLRNQPQHF
CDR3 DNA: TGTGCCAGCATACGTGGGGCAAGGCTAAGGAATCAGCCCCAGCATTTT
clone size: -
D gene: -
V gene: TRBV27
J gene: TRBJ1-5

CDR3 protein: CAIPDKLTYEQYF
CDR3 DNA: TGCGCCATCCCAGACAAGCTGACCTACGAGCAGTACTTC
clone size: -
D gene: -
V gene: TRBV4-1
J gene: TRBJ2-7

CDR3 protein: CASSESKVSADTQYF
CDR3 DNA: TGCGCCAGCAGTGAGTCGAAAGTATCGGCAGATACGCAGTATTTT
clone size: -
D gene: -
V gene: TRBV10-1
J gene: TRBJ2-3